Following are 20 T cell receptor beta chains from one sample sequenced in a study of T cell repertoires in cytomegalovirus infection. No antigen has been assigned to these receptors. TCRdb re-analysed the reads in MiXCR, keeping a single row per CDR3 protein. The sample records 700,000 to 950,000 distinct CDR3 sequences, 32% being singletons. The sequenced sample was cultured CD8+ T cells from PBMCs, obtained from culture after CMV antigen stimulation. The receptors were sampled from a human donor in good health (CMV status not recorded). Some clones in this sample may be carry-over from other donors' samples.

The table lists this clonotype with many counts. The chain recombines TRBV12-3 or TRBV12-4 with TRBJ1-1; the D is unclear. Trimming stripped 6 bases from V and 4 bases from J, with 6 bases between. This CDR3 has 11 residues. The CDR3 sequence is CASSLGTEAFF. The CDR3 DNA reads as TGTGCCAGCAGCTTGGGCACTGAAGCTTTCTTT.

In its sample, this clonotype was seen once. The chain uses TRBV29-1 and TRBJ1-4; a weak D match, TRBD1 (6 bases). Trimming took off 0 bases at V and 8 bases at J, with 13 bases between the two ends. From germline, CDR1 is SQVTM and CDR2 ANQGSEA. The length of the CDR3 is 14 residues. Here the CDR3 DNA reads TGCAGCGTTGAAGAGGGGCAGGGGAACGAAAAACTGTTTTTT. It specifies CSVEEGQGNEKLFF.

The table lists this clonotype with a count of one. This chain joins TRBV13 and TRBJ2-7; 8 positions agree with TRBD1. Germline CDR1 is PRHDT and CDR2 is FYEKMQ (reference sequence). This CDR3 has 16 residues. V dropped 5 bases and J dropped 2; count of bases not matched to a gene: 11. CDR3: CASSLLAGGAPYEQYV. DNA for the CDR3: TGTGCCAGCAGCCTCCTTGCAGGGGGCGCCCCCTACGAGCAGTACGTC.

This clonotype was detected a few times. The chain recombines TRBV4-3 with TRBJ2-1, with D possibly matching TRBD2 (7 bases). Germline-derived CDR1 and CDR2 are LGHNA and YSLEER. The V end lost 0 bases, the J end lost 3 bases, and 15 bases lay between the germline ends. The CDR3 loop spans 17 amino acids. The CDR3 nucleotides are TGCGCCAGCAGCCAAGATCGATCCGGGGGGCTCTACAATGAGCAGTTCTTC. This translates into CASSQDRSGGLYNEQFF.

This clonotype was picked up many times. V gene TRBV7-6 combines with J gene TRBJ1-5, with a possible D match to TRBD1 (5 bases). The CDR3 is 16 amino acids. The V gene's germline CDR1 is SGHVS and CDR2 FNYEAQ. Trimming shortened V by 2 bases and J by 5 bases, and 16 bases separated the two germline ends. CDR3 loop: CASSLFTGWGDQPQHF. The CDR3 coding sequence is TGTGCCAGCAGCTTATTCACAGGATGGGGGGATCAGCCCCAGCATTTT.

V and J are TRBV7-9 and TRBJ1-5, with D possibly TRBD1 on 5 matching bases. Trimming shortened V by 2 bases and J by 0 bases, and 11 bases separated the two germline ends. In germline, CDR1 is SEHNR, CDR2 FQNEAQ (reference sequence). The CDR3 covers 16 residues. CDR3 bases: TGTGCCAGCAGCTTATCGGGCAGGGTTAGCAATCAGCCCCAGCATTTT. This encodes CASSLSGRVSNQPQHF.

This rearrangement joins TRBV6-5 to TRBJ2-7, with D uncertain. Per germline, CDR1 MNHEY and CDR2 SVGAGI. Trimming pared 0 bases from V and 6 bases from J, leaving 18 bases between. The CDR3 length is 16 residues. The CDR3 region has the DNA TGTGCCAGCAGTTACTCTATGCTTGCCAGGTTCGGCGAGCAGTACTTC. It codes for CASSYSMLARFGEQYF.

The chain has TRBV7-2 and TRBJ2-7; D is unclear. The V gene lost 3 bases and the J gene lost 2 bases, with 8 bases spanning the gap. The germline CDR1 and CDR2 sequences are SGHTA and FQGNSA. There are 13 residues in the CDR3. CDR3 protein: CASSFDIPYEQYF. The CDR3 coding sequence is TGTGCCAGCAGCTTTGACATACCCTACGAGCAGTACTTC. The complete variable domain, with remaining parts taken from reference TRBV7-2 and TRBJ2-7, reads GAGVSQSPSNKVTEKGKDVELRCDPISGHTALYWYRQSLGQGLEFLIYFQGNSAPDKSGLPSDRFSAERTGGSVSTLTIQRTQQEDSAVYLCASSFDIPYEQYFGPGTRLTVT.

This rearrangement joins TRBV7-8 to TRBJ2-7; 7 bases are shared with TRBD1. With 5 bases clipped from V and 1 base from J, the junction kept 2 bases outside the gene matches. The CDR3 covers 13 residues. Per the germline V gene, CDR1 is SGHVS and CDR2 is FQNEAQ. Here the CDR3 reads CASSPDRSYEQYF. In DNA, the CDR3 is TGTGCCAGCAGCCCGGACAGGTCCTACGAGCAGTACTTC.

To note about this clonotype: Given a much more abundant clone one base away, this may be a read error. The J gene is TRBJ1-2, the V gene TRBV7-6; D gene unclear. This CDR3 has 15 residues. The germline V gene has CDR1 SGHVS and CDR2 FNYEAQ. Trimming stripped 8 bases from V and 6 bases from J, with 22 bases between. The CDR3: CASGPAPGFQDGYTF. For the CDR3, the DNA is TGTGCCAGCGGCCCCGCCCCGGGTTTCCAGGATGGCTACACCTTC.

Comments on this clonotype: Given a much more abundant clone one base away, this may be a read error. The V gene is TRBV7-2, the J gene TRBJ2-1; TRBD2 matches at 11 bases. The CDR3 has 19 residues. CDR1 and CDR2 (germline): SGHTA, FQGNSA. CDR3 in amino acids: CVSSRRPPFVAGGNNEQFF. In DNA form, the CDR3 reads TGTGTCAGCAGCCGGCGGCCCCCCTTTGTAGCGGGGGGGAACAATGAGCAGTTCTTC.

Of note for this clonotype: A clone one base away is much larger, so this may be a read error. The chain joins TRBV7-9 to TRBJ2-3; TRBD2 agrees at 9 bases. The CDR3 has 15 residues. Germline loops: CDR1 SEHNR, CDR2 FQNEAQ (reference sequence). CDR3 region: CTSSLGRGGPDTQYF. The DNA of the CDR3 is TGTACCAGCAGCTTGGGGCGGGGGGGCCCAGATACGCAGTATTTT.

Points on this clonotype: Given a much more abundant clone one base away, this may be a read error. The rearrangement links TRBV7-6 to TRBJ1-5; D is possibly TRBD1 (6 bases). The CDR3 loop spans 19 amino acids. Per the germline V gene, CDR1 is SGHVS and CDR2 is FNYEAQ. V dropped 5 bases and J dropped 6 bases, with 29 bases sitting between them. The CDR3 reads CASSPLTTMGGKLSQPQHF. As DNA, the CDR3 is TGTGCCAGCAGCCCACTGACAACGATGGGGGGCAAGCTAAGTCAGCCCCAGCATTTT.

The chain combines TRBV5-5 with TRBJ2-7, with 10 bases lining up with TRBD1. The trim removed 3 bases at V and 2 bases at J, leaving 5 bases unmatched. Looked up from germline, CDR1 is SGHKS and CDR2 is YYEKEE (reference sequence). CDR3 size: 15 residues. In nucleotides, the CDR3 is TGTGCCAGCAGCTGGTCCGGACAGGGGGCCTACGAGCAGTACTTC. Protein product: CASSWSGQGAYEQYF.

This clonotype was recorded a few times. J is TRBJ2-1 and V is TRBV7-8; 10 positions match TRBD2. Germline trimming cut 3 bases from V and 0 bases from J; bases unmatched to any gene: 8. The CDR3 has 18 residues. Germline values: CDR1 SGHVS, CDR2 FQNEAQ. In DNA, the CDR3 is TGTGCCAGCAGCTTTGAACTAGCGGGGTTTTCCTCCTACAATGAGCAGTTCTTC. This gives the protein CASSFELAGFSSYNEQFF.

CDR3 loop: CASSQVQVGYGYTF. The CDR3 region has the DNA TGCGCCAGCAGCCAAGTTCAAGTCGGCTATGGCTACACCTTC. The chain joins TRBV4-1 to TRBJ1-2; D unclear. V lost 1 base, J lost 4 bases, and 10 bases lay in between. The germline V gene has CDR1 MGHRA and CDR2 YSYEKL. The CDR3 has 14 amino acids.

This clonotype came up many times. This chain joins TRBV7-2 and TRBJ2-7; TRBD2 matches at 9 bases. This CDR3 has 17 residues. Losses at the gene ends were 1 base for V and 4 bases for J; bases not matched to a gene: 11. The V gene's germline CDR1 is SGHTA and CDR2 FQGNSA. CDR3 in amino acids: CASSLGPHLRGGYEQYV. CDR3 bases: TGTGCCAGCAGCTTAGGGCCCCACTTGCGGGGGGGGTACGAGCAGTACGTC.

This clonotype was picked up many times. The rearrangement uses TRBV7-6 and TRBJ2-1, with TRBD1 as a possible D gene (6 bases). The CDR3 length is 15 residues. Germline V gene lookup returns CDR1 SGHVS and CDR2 FNYEAQ. Trimming stripped 2 bases from V and 7 bases from J, with 15 bases between. CDR3 loop: CASSLPLQGSNEQFF. The CDR3 nucleotides read TGTGCCAGCAGCTTACCCCTACAGGGTAGTAATGAGCAGTTCTTC.

This clonotype is termed medium-sized. The chain couples TRBV2 to TRBJ2-7; 8 bases map to TRBD1. The CDR3 runs 13 residues. Germline V gives CDR1 SNHLY, CDR2 FYNNEI. V lost 6 bases to trimming and J lost 11 bases; unmatched junction nucleotides: 12. CDR3 bases: TGTGCCAGCAGGGTCCTCGACAGGGGAGATAAGTACTTC. Translated, it gives CASRVLDRGDKYF. Looking up the rest from reference TRBV2 and TRBJ2-7 gives the full variable domain: EPEVTQTPSHQVTQMGQEVILRCVPISNHLYFYWYRQILGQKVEFLVSFYNNEISEKSEIFDDQFSVERPDGSNFTLKIRSTKLEDSAMYFCASRVLDRGDKYFGPGTRLTVT.

The chain has TRBV19 and TRBJ1-1, with 8 bases matching TRBD1. CDR1 is LNHDA and CDR2 is SQIVND in the germline V gene (reference sequence). V was clipped by 4 bases and J by 4 bases; unmatched bases: 8. The CDR3 runs to 15 residues. As DNA, the CDR3 is TGTGCCAGTAGTACTCACAGGGGGTTCGGCACTGAAGCTTTCTTT. Protein sequence: CASSTHRGFGTEAFF. Full variable domain (outside the CDR3, taken from reference TRBV19 and TRBJ1-1): DGGITQSPKYLFRKEGQNVTLSCEQNLNHDAMYWYRQDPGQGLRLIYYSQIVNDFQKGDIAEGYSVSREKKESFPLTVTSAQKNPTAFYLCASSTHRGFGTEAFFGQGTRLTVV.